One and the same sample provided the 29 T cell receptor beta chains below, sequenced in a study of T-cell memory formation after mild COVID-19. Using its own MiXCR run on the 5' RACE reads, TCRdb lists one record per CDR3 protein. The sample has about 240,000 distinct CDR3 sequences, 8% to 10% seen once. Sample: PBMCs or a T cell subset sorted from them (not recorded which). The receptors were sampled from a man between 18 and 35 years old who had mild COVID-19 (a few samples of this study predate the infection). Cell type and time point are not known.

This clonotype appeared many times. CDR3 in DNA: TGTGCCAGCAGCGTAGCCGGGACTAGCGGTGCGATGTACGAGCAGTACTTC. Translation: CASSVAGTSGAMYEQYF. The J gene is TRBJ2-7, the V gene TRBV9, with 11 bases that match TRBD2. The V segment lost 0 bases and the J segment 4 bases; nucleotides outside the gene matches: 9. Germline loops: CDR1 SGDLS, CDR2 YYNGEE. There are 17 residues in the CDR3.

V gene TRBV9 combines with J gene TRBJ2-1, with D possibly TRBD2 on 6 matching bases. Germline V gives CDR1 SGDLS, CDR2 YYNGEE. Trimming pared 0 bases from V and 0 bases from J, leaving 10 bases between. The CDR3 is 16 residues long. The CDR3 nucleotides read TGTGCCAGCAGCGTAGCCGGGGAGGCCTCCTACAATGAGCAGTTCTTC. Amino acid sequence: CASSVAGEASYNEQFF.

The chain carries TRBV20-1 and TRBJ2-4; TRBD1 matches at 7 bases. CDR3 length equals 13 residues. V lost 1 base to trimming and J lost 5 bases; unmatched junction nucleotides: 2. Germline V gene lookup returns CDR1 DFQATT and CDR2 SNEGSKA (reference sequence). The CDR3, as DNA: TGCAGTGCTAGAGGCCAGGGGGAAAACATTCAGTACTTC. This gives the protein CSARGQGENIQYF.

CDR3 nucleotides: TGCGCCAGCAGCCAAGAAGTCGGGGACACTGAAGCTTTCTTT. Encoded protein: CASSQEVGDTEAFF. This sequence joins TRBV4-1 and TRBJ1-1, with unresolved D. This CDR3 has 14 amino acids. Trimming shortened V by 0 bases and J by 3 bases, and 8 bases separated the two germline ends. Germline V lookup: CDR1 MGHRA, CDR2 YSYEKL.

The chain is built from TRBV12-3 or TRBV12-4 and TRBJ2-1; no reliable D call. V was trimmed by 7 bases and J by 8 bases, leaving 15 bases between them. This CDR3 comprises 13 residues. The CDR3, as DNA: TGTGCCAGCACCACAACAGAGAACGATGAGCAGTTCTTC. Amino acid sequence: CASTTTENDEQFF.

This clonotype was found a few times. CDR3 coding DNA: TGTGCCAGCACACTTTCCCAAGAGACCCAGTACTTC. Its protein is CASTLSQETQYF. V is TRBV6-6 and J is TRBJ2-5; D not resolved. V lost 7 bases, J lost 1 base, and 7 bases lay in between. Germline loops: CDR1 MNHNY, CDR2 SVGAGI (reference sequence). The CDR3 length is 12 residues.

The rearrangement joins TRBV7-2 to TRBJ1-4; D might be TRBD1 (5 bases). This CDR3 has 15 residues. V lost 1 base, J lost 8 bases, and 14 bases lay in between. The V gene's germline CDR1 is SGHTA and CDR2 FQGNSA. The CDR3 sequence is CASSLVVGGPEKLFF. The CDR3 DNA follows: TGTGCCAGCAGCTTAGTTGTCGGGGGACCCGAAAAACTGTTTTTT.

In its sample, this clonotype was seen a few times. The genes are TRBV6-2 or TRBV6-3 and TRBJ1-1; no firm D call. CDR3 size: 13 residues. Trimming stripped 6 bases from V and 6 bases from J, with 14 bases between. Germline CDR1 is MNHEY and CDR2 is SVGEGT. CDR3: CASSRSTESEAFF. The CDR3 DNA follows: TGTGCCAGCAGCCGATCTACAGAATCTGAAGCTTTCTTT.

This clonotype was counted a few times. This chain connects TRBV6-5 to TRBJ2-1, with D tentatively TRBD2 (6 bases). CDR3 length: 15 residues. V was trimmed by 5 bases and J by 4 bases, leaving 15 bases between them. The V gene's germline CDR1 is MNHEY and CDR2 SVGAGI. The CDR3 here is CASSGGRISYNEQFF. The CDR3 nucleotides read TGTGCCAGCAGTGGAGGGAGAATATCTTACAATGAGCAGTTCTTC.

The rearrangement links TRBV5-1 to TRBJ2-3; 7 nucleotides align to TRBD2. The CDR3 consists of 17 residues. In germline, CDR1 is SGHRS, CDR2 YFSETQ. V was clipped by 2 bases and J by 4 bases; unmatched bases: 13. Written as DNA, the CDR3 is TGCGCCAGCAGCTTAAGAGCGGGAACCTTAGCGGCAGATACGCAGTATTTT. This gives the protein CASSLRAGTLAADTQYF.

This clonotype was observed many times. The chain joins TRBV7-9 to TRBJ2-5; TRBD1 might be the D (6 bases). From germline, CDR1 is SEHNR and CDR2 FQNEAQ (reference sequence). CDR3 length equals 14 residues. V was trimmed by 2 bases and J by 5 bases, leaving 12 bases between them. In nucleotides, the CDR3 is TGTGCCAGCAGCTTATCGCCCAGGGGTGAGACCCAGTACTTC. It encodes CASSLSPRGETQYF. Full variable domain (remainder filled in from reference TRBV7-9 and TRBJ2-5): DTGVSQNPRHKITKRGQNVTFRCDPISEHNRLYWYRQTLGQGPEFLTYFQNEAQLEKSRLLSDRFSAERPKGSFSTLEIQRTEQGDSAMYLCASSLSPRGETQYFGPGTRLLVL.

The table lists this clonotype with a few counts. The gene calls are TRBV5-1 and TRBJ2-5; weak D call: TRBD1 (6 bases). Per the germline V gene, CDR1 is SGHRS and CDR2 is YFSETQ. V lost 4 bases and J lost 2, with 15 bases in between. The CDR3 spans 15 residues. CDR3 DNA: TGCGCCAGCAGCCGCAGGGGACGGTATCAAGAGACCCAGTACTTC. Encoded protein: CASSRRGRYQETQYF.

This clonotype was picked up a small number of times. The CDR3 loop reads CSVAHRGQGNYGYTF. CDR3 DNA: TGCAGCGTGGCGCACCGTGGACAGGGGAACTATGGCTACACCTTC. The J gene is TRBJ1-2, the V gene TRBV29-1; TRBD1 matches 9 bases. CDR3 size: 15 residues. V trimming: 6 bases; J trimming: 2 bases; junction bases outside the gene matches: 10. The germline gives CDR1 SQVTM, CDR2 ANQGSEA. The complete variable domain, with remaining parts taken from reference TRBV29-1 and TRBJ1-2, reads SAVISQKPSRDICQRGTSLTIQCQVDSQVTMMFWYRQQPGQSLTLIATANQGSEATYESGFVIDKFPISRPNLTFSTLTVSNMSPEDSSIYLCSVAHRGQGNYGYTFGSGTRLTVV.

CDR3 nucleotide sequence: TGCGCCAGCAGCTTGGCCAGGGCCTCCCAAGAGACCCAGTACTTC. Amino acid sequence: CASSLARASQETQYF. The chain links TRBV5-1 to TRBJ2-5, with a possible D match to TRBD1 (5 bases). CDR1 SGHRS and CDR2 YFSETQ come from the germline V gene. Trimming pared 0 bases from V and 1 base from J, leaving 10 bases between. The CDR3 spans 15 residues.

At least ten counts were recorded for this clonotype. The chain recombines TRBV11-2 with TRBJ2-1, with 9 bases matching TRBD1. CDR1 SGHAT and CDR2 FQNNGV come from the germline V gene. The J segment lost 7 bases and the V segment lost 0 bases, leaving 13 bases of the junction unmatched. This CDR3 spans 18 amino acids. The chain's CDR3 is CASSLEPGTGFGVNEQFF. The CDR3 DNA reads TGTGCCAGCAGCTTAGAGCCGGGGACAGGGTTCGGCGTGAATGAGCAGTTCTTC.

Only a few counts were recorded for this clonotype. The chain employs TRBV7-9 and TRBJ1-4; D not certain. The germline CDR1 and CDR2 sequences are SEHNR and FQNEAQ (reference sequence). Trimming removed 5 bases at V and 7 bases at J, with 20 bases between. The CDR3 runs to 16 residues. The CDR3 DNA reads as TGTGCCAGCAGCCCCCGGGCCGATCCACTAGGTGAAAAACTGTTTTTT. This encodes CASSPRADPLGEKLFF.

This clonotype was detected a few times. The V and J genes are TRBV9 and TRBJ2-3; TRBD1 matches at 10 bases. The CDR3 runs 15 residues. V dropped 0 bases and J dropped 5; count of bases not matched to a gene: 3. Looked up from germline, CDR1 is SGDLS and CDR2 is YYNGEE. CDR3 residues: CASSVGQGAGDTQYF. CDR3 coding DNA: TGTGCCAGCAGCGTAGGACAGGGGGCGGGAGATACGCAGTATTTT. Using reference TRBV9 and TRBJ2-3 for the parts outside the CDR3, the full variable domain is DSGVTQTPKHLITATGQRVTLRCSPRSGDLSVYWYQQSLDQGLQFLIQYYNGEERAKGNILERFSAQQFPDLHSELNLSSLELGDSALYFCASSVGQGAGDTQYFGPGTRLTVL.

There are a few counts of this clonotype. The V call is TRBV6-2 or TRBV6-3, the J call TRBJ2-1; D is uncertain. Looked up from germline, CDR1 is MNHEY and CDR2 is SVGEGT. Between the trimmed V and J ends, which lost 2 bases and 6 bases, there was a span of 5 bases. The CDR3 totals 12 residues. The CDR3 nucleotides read TGTGCCAGCAGTTACATGTCCAATGAGCAGTTCTTC. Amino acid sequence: CASSYMSNEQFF.

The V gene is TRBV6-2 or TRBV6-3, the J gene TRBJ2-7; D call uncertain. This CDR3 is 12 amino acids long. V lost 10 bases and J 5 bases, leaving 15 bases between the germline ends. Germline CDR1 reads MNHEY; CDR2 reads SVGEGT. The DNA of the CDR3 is TGTGCCAACCCCGGGCCGTACGACGAGCAGTACGTC. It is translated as CANPGPYDEQYV.

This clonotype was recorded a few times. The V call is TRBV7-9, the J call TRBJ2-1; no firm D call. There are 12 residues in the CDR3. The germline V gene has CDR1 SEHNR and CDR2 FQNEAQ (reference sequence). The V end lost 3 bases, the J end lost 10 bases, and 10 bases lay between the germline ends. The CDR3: CASSFLPDEQFF. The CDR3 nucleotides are TGTGCCAGCAGCTTCCTGCCGGACGAGCAGTTCTTC.

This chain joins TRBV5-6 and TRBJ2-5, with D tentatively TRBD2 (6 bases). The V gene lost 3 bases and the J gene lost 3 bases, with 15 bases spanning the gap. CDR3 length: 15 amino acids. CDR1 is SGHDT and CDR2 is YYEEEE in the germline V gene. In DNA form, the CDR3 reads TGTGCCAGCAGCTGGCGGCCTAGCGCTGAAGAGACCCAGTACTTC. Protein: CASSWRPSAEETQYF.

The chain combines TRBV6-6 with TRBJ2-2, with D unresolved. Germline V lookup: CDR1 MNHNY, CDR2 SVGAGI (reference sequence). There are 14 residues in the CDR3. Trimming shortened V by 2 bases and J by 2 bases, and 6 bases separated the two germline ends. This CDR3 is CASSYLSNTGELFF. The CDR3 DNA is TGTGCCAGCAGTTACCTGTCTAACACCGGGGAGCTGTTTTTT.

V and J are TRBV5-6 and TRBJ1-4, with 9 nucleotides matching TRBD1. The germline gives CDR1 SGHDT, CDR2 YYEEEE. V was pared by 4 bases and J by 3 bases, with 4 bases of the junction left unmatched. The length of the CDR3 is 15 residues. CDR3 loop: CASSQRTGANEKLFF. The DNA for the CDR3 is TGTGCCAGCAGCCAACGGACAGGGGCTAATGAAAAACTGTTTTTT.

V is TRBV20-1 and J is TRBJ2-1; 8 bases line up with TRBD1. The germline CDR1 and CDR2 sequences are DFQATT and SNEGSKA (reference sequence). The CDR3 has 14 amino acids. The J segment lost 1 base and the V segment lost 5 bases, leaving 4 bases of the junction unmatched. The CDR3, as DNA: TGCAGTGCTGGGGACAGGAGGTCCTACAATGAGCAGTTCTTC. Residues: CSAGDRRSYNEQFF.

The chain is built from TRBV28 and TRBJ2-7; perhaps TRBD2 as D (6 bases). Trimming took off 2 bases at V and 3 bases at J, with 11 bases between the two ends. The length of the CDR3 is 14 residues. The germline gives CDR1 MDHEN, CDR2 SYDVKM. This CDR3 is CASSLEGSGYEQYF. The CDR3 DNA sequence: TGTGCCAGCAGTTTAGAGGGTAGCGGCTACGAGCAGTACTTC.

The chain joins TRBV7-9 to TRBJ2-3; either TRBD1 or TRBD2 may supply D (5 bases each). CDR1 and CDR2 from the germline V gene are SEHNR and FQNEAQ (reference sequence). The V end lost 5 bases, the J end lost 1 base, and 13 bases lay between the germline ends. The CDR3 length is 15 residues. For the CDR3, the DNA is TGTGCCAGCAGCCCGAGGGACGGAGGCACAGATACGCAGTATTTT. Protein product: CASSPRDGGTDTQYF.

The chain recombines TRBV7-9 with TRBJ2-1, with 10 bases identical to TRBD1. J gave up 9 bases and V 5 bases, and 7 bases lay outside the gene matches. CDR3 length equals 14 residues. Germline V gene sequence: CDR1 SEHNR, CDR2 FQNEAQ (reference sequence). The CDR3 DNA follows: TGTGCCAGCAGCGTCGGGACAGGGGACGTTGAGCAGTTCTTC. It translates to CASSVGTGDVEQFF.

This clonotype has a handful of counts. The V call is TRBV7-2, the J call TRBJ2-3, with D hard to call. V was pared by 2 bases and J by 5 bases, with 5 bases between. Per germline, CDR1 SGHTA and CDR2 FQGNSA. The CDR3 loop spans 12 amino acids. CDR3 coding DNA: TGTGCCAGCAGCTTATACTTAGATACGCAGTATTTT. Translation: CASSLYLDTQYF. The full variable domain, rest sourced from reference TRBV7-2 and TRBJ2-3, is GAGVSQSPSNKVTEKGKDVELRCDPISGHTALYWYRQSLGQGLEFLIYFQGNSAPDKSGLPSDRFSAERTGGSVSTLTIQRTQQEDSAVYLCASSLYLDTQYFGPGTRLTVL.

For the CDR3, the DNA is TGTGCCAGCCGATCGGGCCACAATGAGCAGTTCTTC. It yields the protein CASRSGHNEQFF. The gene calls are TRBV27 and TRBJ2-1; D is uncertain. Germline lookup yields CDR1 MNHEY and CDR2 SMNVEV (reference sequence). CDR3 length: 12 residues. Deletions cut 8 bases from V and 5 bases from J, with 10 bases between.